The 19 T cell receptor beta chains given below trace back to one sample, sequenced in a study of shared clonotypes between healthy human individuals. Positive CCR7 selection of CD45RO-negative cells yielded the naive CD8 cells, and terminally differentiated effector memory CD45RA+ cells were excluded. Using immunoSEQ multiplex PCR, the repertoire was profiled, and TCRdb retains in-frame clones only, with some absent. The table lists millions of clones, 85% to 95% of them singletons. Sequenced: naive CD8+ T cells from PBMCs. These receptors came from a young man in good health. Some clones in this sample may be carry-over from other donors' samples.

For the CDR3, the DNA is TGTGCCAGCAGCGTTTTCCTCACACGCGACTTTAATGAAAAACTGTTTTTT. It encodes CASSVFLTRDFNEKLFF. V gene TRBV7-2 combines with J gene TRBJ1-4; D gene unclear. This CDR3 spans 17 amino acids. Germline V lookup: CDR1 SGHTA, CDR2 FQGNSA. The V end lost 5 bases, the J end lost 4 bases, and 20 bases lay between the germline ends.

The chain employs TRBV4-1 and TRBJ2-3, with unresolved D. The CDR3 is made up of 14 amino acids. V dropped 1 base and J dropped 6 bases, with 11 bases sitting between them. Germline loops: CDR1 MGHRA, CDR2 YSYEKL. The CDR3 sequence: CASSQAPRGDTQYF. CDR3 DNA sequence: TGCGCCAGCAGCCAAGCCCCTAGAGGTGATACGCAGTATTTT.

This clone appeared a single time. The chain is built from TRBV19 and TRBJ2-1; D is uncertain. V lost 3 bases, J lost 0 bases, and 9 bases lay in between. Germline CDR1 and CDR2: LNHDA and SQIVND (reference sequence). The CDR3 length is 15 residues. The CDR3 protein is CASSMVPGSYNEQFF. The CDR3 region has the DNA TGTGCCAGTAGTATGGTCCCGGGCTCCTACAATGAGCAGTTCTTC.

The chain couples TRBV4-3 to TRBJ1-2, with 7 bases identical to TRBD1. Trimming removed 4 bases from V and 5 bases from J; junction bases left unmatched: 10. The CDR3 has 15 residues. CDR1 is LGHNA and CDR2 is YSLEER in the germline V gene. The CDR3 sequence is CASSPTAGGWYGYTF. The CDR3 DNA sequence: TGCGCCAGCAGCCCAACTGCAGGGGGGTGGTATGGCTACACCTTC.

This clone showed up just once. The chain carries TRBV6-5 and TRBJ1-1; the D gene is possibly TRBD1 (5 bases). The CDR3 runs 14 residues. CDR1 MNHEY and CDR2 SVGAGI come from the germline V gene. The germline V and J ends were trimmed by 5 bases and 3 bases, with 13 bases remaining between them. This CDR3 reads CASSPTSGYTEAFF. The CDR3 DNA reads as TGTGCCAGCAGTCCAACCTCAGGGTACACTGAAGCTTTCTTT.

To note about this clone: This sample also contains other DNA sequences that code for the same CDR3. The CDR3 here is CASSFRGTNYGYTF. In DNA form, the CDR3 reads TGTGCCAGCAGTTTTCGCGGCACTAACTATGGCTACACCTTC. The rearrangement uses TRBV28 and TRBJ1-2; D gene unclear. The CDR3 is 14 residues long. CDR1 is MDHEN and CDR2 is SYDVKM in the germline V gene. Trimming stripped 3 bases from V and 0 bases from J, with 8 bases between.

V gene TRBV7-9 combines with J gene TRBJ2-1; 8 nucleotides line up with TRBD2. Germline-derived CDR1 and CDR2 are SEHNR and FQNEAQ (reference sequence). The CDR3 totals 14 residues. With V trimmed by 6 bases and J by 7 bases, 8 bases remained unmatched. The chain's CDR3 is CASRRERELNEQFF. Written as DNA, the CDR3 is TGTGCCAGCAGACGGGAGCGGGAGTTAAATGAGCAGTTCTTC.

The gene calls are TRBV5-4 and TRBJ2-7; 12 positions agree with TRBD1. Germline V gene lookup returns CDR1 SGHNT and CDR2 YYREEE (reference sequence). This CDR3 contains 14 residues. J lost 6 bases, V lost 5 bases, and 6 bases had no gene match. This chain's CDR3 is CASSQGTGGAEQYF. DNA for the CDR3: TGTGCCAGCAGTCAAGGGACAGGGGGCGCCGAGCAGTACTTC. The variable domain in full, completed from reference TRBV5-4 and TRBJ2-7, reads ETGVTQSPTHLIKTRGQQVTLRCSSQSGHNTVSWYQQALGQGPQFIFQYYREEENGRGNFPPRFSGLQFPNYSSELNVNALELDDSALYLCASSQGTGGAEQYFGPGTRLTVT.

This clone was seen just once. The V and J genes are TRBV19 and TRBJ2-5; TRBD2 is a possible D gene (6 bases). V lost 5 bases and J lost 2, with 15 bases in between. This CDR3 region has 15 residues. Germline V gene sequence: CDR1 LNHDA, CDR2 SQIVND (reference sequence). The CDR3 bases are TGTGCCAGTAGTCCGACTAGGGGATCTCAAGAGACCCAGTACTTC. Translation gives CASSPTRGSQETQYF.

This clone appeared a single time. The chain couples TRBV11-2 to TRBJ2-7; TRBD1 matches at 7 bases. CDR1 and CDR2 (germline): SGHAT, FQNNGV. The V and J ends lost 3 bases and 7 bases, in that order; junction bases with no gene match: 15. CDR3 size: 16 residues. In nucleotides, the CDR3 is TGTGCCAGCAGCTTCTTTAACACCGGGCTCAGGGGGGAGCAGTACTTC. Amino acids: CASSFFNTGLRGEQYF.

This CDR3 reads CASSVGGGGREQYF. CDR3 nucleotides: TGTGCCAGCAGCGTAGGAGGGGGAGGACGCGAGCAGTACTTC. The J gene is TRBJ2-7, the V gene TRBV9; D may be TRBD1 or TRBD2 (6 bases each). In germline, CDR1 is SGDLS, CDR2 YYNGEE. Trimming pared 0 bases from V and 6 bases from J, leaving 13 bases between. The CDR3 runs 14 residues. Together with reference TRBV9 and TRBJ2-7, the CDR3 gives the full variable domain: DSGVTQTPKHLITATGQRVTLRCSPRSGDLSVYWYQQSLDQGLQFLIQYYNGEERAKGNILERFSAQQFPDLHSELNLSSLELGDSALYFCASSVGGGGREQYFGPGTRLTVT.

Of note for this clone: Other DNA sequences of this sample code for an identical CDR3. The gene calls are TRBV7-9 and TRBJ2-1; 11 bases agree with TRBD2. The trim removed 4 bases at V and 4 bases at J, leaving 0 bases unmatched. The CDR3 covers 14 residues. Germline CDR1 reads SEHNR; CDR2 reads FQNEAQ (reference sequence). CDR3 DNA: TGTGCCAGCAGCTCTAGCGGGGGGTACAATGAGCAGTTCTTC. Amino acids: CASSSSGGYNEQFF.

The chain joins TRBV27 to TRBJ1-5; D is unclear. The V end lost 5 bases, the J end lost 5 bases, and 13 bases lay between the germline ends. CDR1 is MNHEY and CDR2 is SMNVEV in the germline V gene (reference sequence). The CDR3 is 14 amino acids. CDR3 sequence (DNA): TGTGCCAGCAGTCAACACCCGGAGGATCAGCCCCAGCATTTT. It translates to CASSQHPEDQPQHF.

To note about this clone: The sample holds other DNA sequences that translate to the same CDR3. V usage is TRBV7-3 and J usage is TRBJ2-3, with 12 positions matching TRBD2. CDR1 is SGHTA and CDR2 is FQGTGA in the germline V gene. The CDR3 totals 16 residues. Trimming removed 4 bases from V and 2 bases from J; junction bases left unmatched: 4. CDR3 sequence reads: CASSSGLAGSTDTQYF. The CDR3 bases are TGTGCCAGCAGCTCCGGACTAGCGGGATCCACAGATACGCAGTATTTT.

The J gene is TRBJ1-4, the V gene TRBV15, with a tentative D call TRBD1 (5 bases). Deletions cut 0 bases from V and 1 base from J, with 9 bases between. This CDR3 has 16 amino acids. Germline values: CDR1 LNHNV, CDR2 YYDKDF (reference sequence). CDR3 sequence (DNA): TGTGCCACCAGCAGAGAAGCGGGGGGAACTAATGAAAAACTGTTTTTT. Amino acids: CATSREAGGTNEKLFF.

The chain is built from TRBV7-8 and TRBJ2-7; 9 bases match TRBD2. V lost 1 base, J lost 1 base, and 2 bases stayed unmatched. The germline V gene encodes CDR1 SGHVS and CDR2 FQNEAQ. This CDR3 spans 15 amino acids. Written as DNA, the CDR3 is TGTGCCAGCAGCTTAGGGACTAGCGTATCCTACGAGCAGTACTTC. Translating it yields CASSLGTSVSYEQYF.

This chain uses TRBV5-1 with TRBJ2-5; TRBD1 agrees at 11 bases. V lost 0 bases to trimming and J lost 4 bases; unmatched junction nucleotides: 8. CDR1 and CDR2 from the germline V gene are SGHRS and YFSETQ. The CDR3 contains 17 residues. The CDR3 DNA sequence: TGCGCCAGCAGCTTGGCCAATAGGACAGGGGGCTCAGAGACCCAGTACTTC. Its translation is CASSLANRTGGSETQYF.

About this clone: Mismatch with germline at one junction end may stem from a read error. The chain joins TRBV27 to TRBJ2-7; D could derive from TRBD1 or TRBD2 (5 bases each). CDR3 length: 16 amino acids. Looked up from germline, CDR1 is MNHEY and CDR2 is SMNVEV (reference sequence). In nucleotides, the CDR3 is TGTGCCAGCAGCTTATCAATGGGGGACCATCTCTACGAGCAGTACTTC. Translating it yields CASSLSMGDHLYEQYF.

Remarks on this clone: Other DNA sequences in the sample encode the same CDR3. The rearrangement uses TRBV2 and TRBJ2-7; the D is unclear. CDR3 length equals 14 residues. V was clipped by 4 bases and J by 0 bases, with 10 bases between them. From germline, CDR1 is SNHLY and CDR2 FYNNEI. The chain's CDR3 is CASSGFSSSYEQYF. Here the CDR3 DNA reads TGTGCCAGCAGTGGATTTTCCTCCTCCTACGAGCAGTACTTC.